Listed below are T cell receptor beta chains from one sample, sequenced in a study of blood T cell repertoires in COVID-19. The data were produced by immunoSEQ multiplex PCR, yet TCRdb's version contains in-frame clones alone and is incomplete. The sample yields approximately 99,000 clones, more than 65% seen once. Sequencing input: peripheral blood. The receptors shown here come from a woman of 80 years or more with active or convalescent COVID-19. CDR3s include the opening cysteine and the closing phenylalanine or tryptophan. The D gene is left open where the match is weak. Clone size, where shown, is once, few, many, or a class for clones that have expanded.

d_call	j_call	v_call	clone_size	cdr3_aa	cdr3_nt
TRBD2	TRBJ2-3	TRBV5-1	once	CASSWGLETDTQYF	TGCGCCAGCAGCTGGGGACTAGAGACCGATACGCAGTATTTT
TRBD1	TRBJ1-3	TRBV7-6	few	CASRPGQGGFDTIYF	TGTGCCAGCAGGCCGGGACAGGGGGGCTTCGACACCATATATTTT
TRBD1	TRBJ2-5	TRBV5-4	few	CASSLDRGGETQYF	TGTGCCAGCAGCCTGGACAGGGGGGGAGAGACCCAGTACTTC
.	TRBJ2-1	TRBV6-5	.	CASRRTVYNEQFF	TGTGCCAGCAGACGGACTGTCTACAATGAGCAGTTCTTC
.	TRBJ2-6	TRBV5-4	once	CASSLLMWGVVSGANVLTF	TGTGCCAGCAGCCTCTTGATGTGGGGGGTAGTCTCTGGGGCCAACGTCCTGACTTTC
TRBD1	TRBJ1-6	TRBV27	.	CASSPGTAYRPNSPLHF	TGTGCCAGCAGTCCAGGGACAGCCTACCGGCCCAATTCACCCCTCCACTTT
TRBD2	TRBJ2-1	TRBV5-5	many	CASSPEGSGRADEQFF	TGTGCCAGCAGCCCGGAAGGTAGCGGGAGGGCCGATGAGCAGTTCTTC
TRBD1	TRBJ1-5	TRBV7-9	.	CASSLGQGHNQPQHF	TGTGCCAGCAGCTTAGGACAGGGACACAATCAGCCCCAGCATTTT
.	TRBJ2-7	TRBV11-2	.	CASSLVGGRGNEQYF	TGTGCCAGCAGCTTAGTGGGCGGCAGGGGTAACGAGCAGTACTTC
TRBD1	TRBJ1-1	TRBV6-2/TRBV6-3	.	CASRPSGTANTEAFF	TGTGCCAGCAGACCTTCTGGGACAGCTAACACTGAAGCTTTCTTT
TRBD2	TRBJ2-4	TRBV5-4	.	CASSSGTSGIVAKNIQYF	TGTGCCAGCAGCAGCGGGACTAGCGGGATTGTGGCCAAAAACATTCAGTACTTC
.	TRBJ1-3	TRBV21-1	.	CASRRGVQRTIYF	TGTGCCAGCAGAAGGGGCGTACAACGTACCATATATTTT
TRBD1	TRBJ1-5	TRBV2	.	CASSMSTGGGQPQHF	TGTGCCAGCAGCATGTCGACAGGGGGCGGACAGCCCCAGCATTTT
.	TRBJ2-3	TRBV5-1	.	CASSISTDTQYF	TGCGCCAGCAGCATAAGCACAGATACGCAGTATTTT
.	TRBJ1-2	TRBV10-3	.	CAIRTGITNNYGYTF	TGTGCCATCAGGACCGGGATCACGAATAACTATGGCTACACCTTC
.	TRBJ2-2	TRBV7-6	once	CASSLISAVVTRPGELFF	TGTGCCAGCAGCTTAATCTCCGCGGTGGTGACCCGACCCGGGGAGCTGTTTTTT
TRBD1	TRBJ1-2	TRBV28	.	CASSLTGGAYGYTF	TGTGCCAGCAGCTTAACAGGGGGGGCCTATGGCTACACCTTC
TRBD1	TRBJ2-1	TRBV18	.	CASSLQTGNEQFF	TGTGCCAGCTCGCTCCAGACAGGGAATGAGCAGTTCTTC
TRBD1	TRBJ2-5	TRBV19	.	CASSPRQQGETQYF	TGTGCCAGTAGTCCCCGGCAACAGGGGGAGACCCAGTACTTC
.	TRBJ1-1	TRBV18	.	CASSPAREWTEAFF	TGTGCCAGCTCACCAGCGAGGGAATGGACTGAAGCTTTCTTT
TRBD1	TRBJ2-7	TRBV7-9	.	CASSLGQGAAEQYF	TGTGCCAGCAGCTTAGGTCAGGGGGCGGCCGAGCAGTACTTC
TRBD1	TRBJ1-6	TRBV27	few	CASSLQQGFNSPLHF	TGTGCCAGCAGTCTACAACAGGGGTTCAATTCACCCCTCCACTTT
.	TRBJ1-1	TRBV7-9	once	CASSYPGVRFTEAFF	TGTGCCAGCAGCTACCCAGGGGTTAGGTTCACTGAAGCTTTCTTT
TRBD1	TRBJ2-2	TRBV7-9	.	CASSHTDRGSIGELFF	TGTGCCAGCAGCCACACGGACAGGGGAAGTATCGGGGAGCTGTTTTTT
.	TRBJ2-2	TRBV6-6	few	CASRNSNTGELFF	TGTGCCAGCAGAAACAGTAACACCGGGGAGCTGTTTTTT
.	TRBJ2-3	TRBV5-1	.	CASTTGTTDTQYF	TGCGCCAGCACTACAGGGACCACAGATACGCAGTATTTT
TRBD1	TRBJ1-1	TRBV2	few	CASSAWTGATEAFF	TGTGCCAGCAGTGCCTGGACAGGAGCCACTGAAGCTTTCTTT
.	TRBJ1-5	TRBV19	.	CASSIQGMGSNQPQHF	TGTGCCAGTAGTATCCAGGGGATGGGATCCAATCAGCCCCAGCATTTT
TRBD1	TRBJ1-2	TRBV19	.	CASSEGQDNGYTF	TGTGCCAGTAGTGAAGGACAGGACAATGGCTACACCTTC
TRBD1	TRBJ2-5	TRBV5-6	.	CASSFRTGGQETQYF	TGTGCCAGCAGCTTTAGGACAGGGGGCCAGGAGACCCAGTACTTC
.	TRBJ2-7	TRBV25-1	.	CASSEFNTQGPYEQYF	TGTGCCAGCAGTGAATTTAATACACAGGGCCCCTACGAGCAGTACTTC
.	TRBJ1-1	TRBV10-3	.	CAISETGVNTEAFF	TGTGCCATCAGTGAGACGGGAGTGAACACTGAAGCTTTCTTT
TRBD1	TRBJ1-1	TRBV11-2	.	CASSFRQGALSTEAFF	TGTGCCAGCAGCTTCAGGCAGGGGGCGCTGAGCACTGAAGCTTTCTTT
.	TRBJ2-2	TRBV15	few	CATSFSLSGELFF	TGTGCCACCAGTTTTAGCTTGTCCGGGGAGCTGTTTTTT
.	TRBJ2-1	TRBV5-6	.	CASSLGGNSYNEQFF	TGTGCCAGCAGCTTGGGCGGTAACTCCTACAATGAGCAGTTCTTC
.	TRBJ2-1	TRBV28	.	CASTSGFSYNEQFF	TGTGCCAGCACCTCCGGGTTCTCCTACAATGAGCAGTTCTTC
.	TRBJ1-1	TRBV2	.	CASKWGPATMNTEAFF	TGTGCCAGCAAGTGGGGGCCAGCTACCATGAACACTGAAGCTTTCTTT
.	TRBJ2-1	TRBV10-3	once	CAISQGSSYNEQFF	TGTGCCATCAGCCAGGGAAGCTCCTACAATGAGCAGTTCTTC
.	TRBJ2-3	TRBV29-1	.	CSVVSRSSTDTQYF	TGCAGCGTTGTGTCCAGGTCTAGCACAGATACGCAGTATTTT
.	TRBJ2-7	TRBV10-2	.	CASSEPGGERSLEQYF	TGCGCCAGCAGTGAGCCCGGAGGAGAACGCTCTCTCGAGCAGTACTTC
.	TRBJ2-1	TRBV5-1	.	CASSLAPFSYNEQFF	TGCGCCAGCAGCTTGGCTCCCTTCTCCTACAATGAGCAGTTCTTC
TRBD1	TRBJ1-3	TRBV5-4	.	CASIDRDRTGNTIYF	TGTGCCAGCATCGACCGGGACAGGACCGGAAACACCATATATTTT
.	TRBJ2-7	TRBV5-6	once	CASSLVGAEQYF	TGTGCCAGCAGCTTGGTGGGAGCCGAGCAGTACTTC
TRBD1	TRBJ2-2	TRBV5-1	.	CASSRDRAFTGELFF	TGCGCCAGCAGCCGGGACAGGGCCTTCACCGGGGAGCTGTTTTTT
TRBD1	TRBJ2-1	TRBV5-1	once	CASSSGQPTNEQFF	TGTGCCAGCAGCTCGGGACAGCCTACCAATGAGCAGTTCTTC
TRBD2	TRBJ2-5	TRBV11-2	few	CASSLDLAGGETQYF	TGTGCCAGCAGCTTAGATTTAGCGGGAGGGGAGACCCAGTACTTC
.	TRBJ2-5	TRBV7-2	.	CASSFSGQETQYF	TGTGCCAGCAGCTTTAGCGGCCAAGAGACCCAGTACTTC